Listed below are T cell receptor beta chains from one sample, sequenced in a study of identical twins. TCRdb processed the 5' RACE reads anew with MiXCR; each CDR3 protein has one entry. The table lists 750,000 to 950,000 distinct CDR3 sequences, about 12% of them singletons, with about 1.5% in the top ten. This sample also appeared in a second study, on yellow fever vaccine responses in identical twins.

The sample comprised PBMCs. The receptors were sampled from a woman in her late teens or twenties in good health. Both conserved end residues are part of each CDR3. Fields, in order: clone size, D gene, V gene, J gene, CDR3 DNA, CDR3 protein. D genes are given only for firm matches. Size tells how often a clone was seen (once, few, many) or the class of an expanded clone, and some rows leave it out.

-,-,TRBV20-1,TRBJ2-5,TGCAGTGCCCCAATTTGGGGGCGGACCCAAGAGACCCAGTACTTC,CSAPIWGRTQETQYF
few,-,TRBV7-9,TRBJ2-3,TGTGCCAGCAGCTTAGTCCCGGGAAAGGGAGATACGCAGTATTTT,CASSLVPGKGDTQYF
few,-,TRBV15,TRBJ1-5,TGTGCCACCAGCAGAGAGGCAGATCAGCCCCAGCATTTT,CATSREADQPQHF
-,TRBD1,TRBV6-4,TRBJ2-1,TGTGCCAGCAGTGAACGGGCAGGGGGCAATGAGCAGTTCTTC,CASSERAGGNEQFF
many,-,TRBV20-1,TRBJ1-6,TGCAGTGCTACCCCGTCCGGGGATAATTCACCCCTCCACTTT,CSATPSGDNSPLHF
-,TRBD1,TRBV6-1,TRBJ1-3,TGTGCCAGCAGTGAAGGTTGGGACAGGGGGCCGAGCTCTGGAAACACCATATATTTT,CASSEGWDRGPSSGNTIYF
-,TRBD1,TRBV10-3,TRBJ2-1,TGTGCCATCAGGACAGGGACCTCCTACAATGAGCAGTTCTTC,CAIRTGTSYNEQFF
few,-,TRBV14,TRBJ2-7,TGTGCCAGCAGCCAACCGTACAGGGTTGGGGAGCAGTACTTC,CASSQPYRVGEQYF
many,-,TRBV24-1,TRBJ2-1,TGTGCCACCAGTGATACAGGAGGAGGTTACAATGAGCAGTTCTTC,CATSDTGGGYNEQFF
few,TRBD1,TRBV12-3/TRBV12-4,TRBJ1-1,TGTGCCAGCAGTCAGACGGGACAGACTATGAACACTGAAGCTTTCTTT,CASSQTGQTMNTEAFF
-,-,TRBV13,TRBJ2-5,TGTGCCAGCAGCTACCCGACAGTACAAGAGACCCAGTACTTC,CASSYPTVQETQYF
few,TRBD2,TRBV20-1,TRBJ2-1,TGCAGTGCTAGAGCCCCAGGACTAGCGGGGCTCTCCATCTCCTACAATGAGCAGTTCTTC,CSARAPGLAGLSISYNEQFF
many,-,TRBV7-9,TRBJ2-1,TGTGCCAGCAGCTTATCGACAGAGCAGTTCTTC,CASSLSTEQFF
few,-,TRBV3-1,TRBJ2-7,TGTGCCAGCAGCCAAGTCTTTCTCGAGCAGTACTTC,CASSQVFLEQYF
few,TRBD2,TRBV9,TRBJ2-5,TGTGCCAGCAGCGTAGCCCTCACTAGCGGGGATGAGACCCAGTACTTC,CASSVALTSGDETQYF
few,TRBD2,TRBV19,TRBJ2-3,TGTGCCAGTAGTTATCTAGCGGGAGAGGCAGATACGCAGTATTTT,CASSYLAGEADTQYF
few,TRBD1,TRBV27,TRBJ1-1,TGTGCCAGCAGTTTGGATGACAGGGGGATGAACACTGAAGCTTTCTTT,CASSLDDRGMNTEAFF
-,-,TRBV6-5,TRBJ1-6,TGTGCCAGCAGCTACCCCGGGGGCCGGAGTCCCCTCCACTTT,CASSYPGGRSPLHF
few,TRBD2,TRBV11-2,TRBJ2-3,TGTGCCAGCACTCACTCTCCCATAGCGGGGGGGAGCACAGATACGCAGTATTTT,CASTHSPIAGGSTDTQYF
many,-,TRBV2,TRBJ1-1,TGTGCCAGCAGCCCCTGGGGCACCCTGAACACTGAAGCTTTCTTT,CASSPWGTLNTEAFF
few,-,TRBV24-1,TRBJ1-2,TGTGCCACCAGTGACCTACGTCGGGGCTACACCTTC,CATSDLRRGYTF
few,-,TRBV3-1,TRBJ1-1,TGTGCCAGCAGAGGCCGGGTTCACACTGAAGCTTTCTTT,CASRGRVHTEAFF
-,TRBD2,TRBV20-1,TRBJ2-3,TGCAGTGCTTCGGGACTAGCGGGGGAGGGCCCTAGCACAGATACGCAGTATTTT,CSASGLAGEGPSTDTQYF
-,TRBD2,TRBV5-1,TRBJ2-1,TGCGCCAGCAGCCCCGTTGAGCGGGGTGAGCAGTTCTTC,CASSPVERGEQFF
few,TRBD2,TRBV9,TRBJ2-5,TGTGCCAGCAGCGGACTAGCGGGATCCGGCGAGACCCAGTACTTC,CASSGLAGSGETQYF
-,TRBD1,TRBV5-1,TRBJ2-1,TGCGCCAGCAGCTTGGGAGCGGGACAGGGATACAATGAGCAGTTCTTC,CASSLGAGQGYNEQFF
-,-,TRBV27,TRBJ2-2,TGTGCCAGCAGTTACAAGACAAATACGAACACCGGGGAGCTGTTTTTT,CASSYKTNTNTGELFF
few,-,TRBV3-1,TRBJ2-7,TGTGCCAGCAGCCGGGGCAGGTCGTTCGACGAGCAGTACTTC,CASSRGRSFDEQYF
-,-,TRBV7-9,TRBJ2-6,TGTGCCAGCAGCTTACGAGAAAACCGTTCTGGGGCCAACGTCCTGACTTTC,CASSLRENRSGANVLTF
few,-,TRBV6-1,TRBJ2-4,TGTGCCAGCAGTGGACGACAGGGGGGACTAGGGCAACTAGCCAAAAACATTCAGTACTTC,CASSGRQGGLGQLAKNIQYF
many,-,TRBV29-1,TRBJ1-1,TGCAGCGTGGGTGGAGGGGCCACTGAAGCTTTCTTT,CSVGGGATEAFF
few,-,TRBV28,TRBJ1-3,TGTGCCAGCAGTCCCGCCGACGGTGGAAACACCATATATTTT,CASSPADGGNTIYF
few,-,TRBV12-3/TRBV12-4,TRBJ1-5,TGTGCCAGCAGCCGTAGCGTTCAGCCCCAGCATTTT,CASSRSVQPQHF
few,-,TRBV28,TRBJ2-1,TGTGCCAGCAGTTTGGTTTTCCGCGCGGAGTTCTTC,CASSLVFRAEFF
few,TRBD2,TRBV20-1,TRBJ2-3,TGCAGTGCCGCACCACTAGCGGGAGGGAGCACAGATACGCAGTATTTT,CSAAPLAGGSTDTQYF
-,TRBD2,TRBV20-1,TRBJ2-3,TGCTGTGCTAGAGGGGGCCTAGCGGGAGCTTTCACAGATACGCAGTATTTT,CCARGGLAGAFTDTQYF
-,TRBD2,TRBV11-2,TRBJ2-7,TGTGCCAGCAGCTGGGGGACTAGCGGTACATACGAGCAGTACTTC,CASSWGTSGTYEQYF
-,TRBD1,TRBV6-1,TRBJ2-1,TGTGCCAGCAGTAGGGGGAGGGGACAGGGACCTTCCAATGAGCAGTTCTTC,CASSRGRGQGPSNEQFF
-,TRBD1,TRBV20-1,TRBJ2-4,TGCAGTGCTAGAGATCAAGGACAGGGCCTGGTAGCCAAAAACATTCAGTACTTC,CSARDQGQGLVAKNIQYF
-,-,TRBV5-5,TRBJ1-5,TGTGCCAGCAGCTGGGGCCCGGGGGAGTTCGCCCGCCAGCCCCAGCATTTT,CASSWGPGEFARQPQHF
-,-,TRBV15,TRBJ2-2,TGTGCCACCAGCAGAGAGGGGTCCGGGCTGGAGGACACCGGGGAGCTGTTTTTT,CATSREGSGLEDTGELFF
many,-,TRBV12-3/TRBV12-4,TRBJ1-5,TGTGCCAGCAGTCAGGGTCATCAGCCCCAGCATTTT,CASSQGHQPQHF
few,-,TRBV12-3/TRBV12-4,TRBJ1-5,TGTGCCAGCCGGCAGGGAGGGGGGAGCAATCAGCCCCAGCATTTT,CASRQGGGSNQPQHF
many,-,TRBV6-2/TRBV6-3,TRBJ2-3,TGTGCCAGCACTGATATTGCGGGGACCCCAGATACGCAGTATTTT,CASTDIAGTPDTQYF
-,-,TRBV5-1,TRBJ1-5,TGCGCCAGCAGCCGCCTGGGGGATCAGCCCCAGCATTTT,CASSRLGDQPQHF
-,-,TRBV6-5,TRBJ2-1,TGTGCCAGCAGTTACAGTCACTACAATGAGCAGTTCTTC,CASSYSHYNEQFF
-,TRBD1,TRBV7-9,TRBJ2-7,TGTGCCAGCAGCCCGGACAGGGACCTCACCTCCTACGAGCAGTACTTC,CASSPDRDLTSYEQYF
-,TRBD1,TRBV7-6,TRBJ1-5,TGTGCCAGCAGCTTAGAACAGGGGAGAGATACGCAGCATTTT,CASSLEQGRDTQHF
-,TRBD2,TRBV18,TRBJ2-1,TGTGCCAGCTCACCGGCTAGCGGGAGTAATGAGCAGTTCTTC,CASSPASGSNEQFF
-,TRBD2,TRBV5-1,TRBJ2-7,TGCGCCAGCAGCTTGGGGGGGACTATTAACTACGAGCAGTACTTC,CASSLGGTINYEQYF
many,TRBD2,TRBV12-3/TRBV12-4,TRBJ2-3,TGTGCCAGCACGGAGCGGGGGAGCACAGATACGCAGTATTTT,CASTERGSTDTQYF
-,-,TRBV10-2,TRBJ2-2,TGCGCCAGCAGGGAGATCTTTGGCACCGGGGAGCTGTTTTTT,CASREIFGTGELFF
many,TRBD1,TRBV2,TRBJ2-2,TGTGCCAAAAGAGGACAGGGGGCCGGGGAGCTGTTTTTT,CAKRGQGAGELFF
-,-,TRBV7-6,TRBJ1-5,TGTGCCAGCAGCCCCAGGGCGGGGACGAGCAATCAGCCCCAGCATTTT,CASSPRAGTSNQPQHF
-,-,TRBV13,TRBJ1-2,TGTGCCAGCAGCTTTGGGCAGGGAGGGGCTGGCTACACCTTC,CASSFGQGGAGYTF
-,TRBD2,TRBV7-2,TRBJ2-1,TGTGCCAGCAGCCCCTCGTACGGGAGGGCCTTCCATGAGCAGTTCTTC,CASSPSYGRAFHEQFF
-,-,TRBV6-2/TRBV6-3,TRBJ2-1,TGTGCCAGCAGTTCGGGGTTAGTGCTCAATGAGCAGTTCTTC,CASSSGLVLNEQFF
-,-,TRBV28,TRBJ2-3,TGTGCCAGCAGCAGACCAGGAAGCACAGATACGCAGTATTTT,CASSRPGSTDTQYF
many,TRBD2,TRBV20-1,TRBJ2-2,TGCAGTGCCCGCAGCGGGGAGAACACCGGGGAGCTGTTTTTT,CSARSGENTGELFF
few,TRBD2,TRBV29-1,TRBJ2-3,TGCAGCGTTGCTGGACTAGCGGGGGAAAGCACAGATACGCAGTATTTT,CSVAGLAGESTDTQYF